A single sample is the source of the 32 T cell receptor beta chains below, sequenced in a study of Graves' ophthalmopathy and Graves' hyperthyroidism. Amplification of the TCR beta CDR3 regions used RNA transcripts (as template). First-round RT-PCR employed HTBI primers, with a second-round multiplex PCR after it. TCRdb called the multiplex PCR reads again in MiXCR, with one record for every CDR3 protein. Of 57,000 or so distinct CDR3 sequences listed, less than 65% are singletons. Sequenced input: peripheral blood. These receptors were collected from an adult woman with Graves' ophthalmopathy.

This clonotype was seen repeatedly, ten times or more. The CDR3 DNA is TGTGCCAGCAGCTACCCTAAAACAGGGGTCTCCTACAATGAGCAGTTCTTC. Translated, it gives CASSYPKTGVSYNEQFF. V gene TRBV9 combines with J gene TRBJ2-1; 7 positions match TRBD1. Germline V gives CDR1 SGDLS, CDR2 YYNGEE. This CDR3 is built from 17 residues. V lost 4 bases, J lost 0 bases, and 10 bases stayed unmatched.

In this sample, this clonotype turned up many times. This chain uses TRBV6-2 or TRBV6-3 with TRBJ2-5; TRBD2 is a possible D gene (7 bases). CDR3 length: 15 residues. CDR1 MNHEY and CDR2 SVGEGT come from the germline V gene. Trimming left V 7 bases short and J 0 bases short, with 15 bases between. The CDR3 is CASTPGRGYQETQYF. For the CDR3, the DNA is TGTGCCAGCACCCCGGGGAGGGGGTACCAAGAGACCCAGTACTTC.

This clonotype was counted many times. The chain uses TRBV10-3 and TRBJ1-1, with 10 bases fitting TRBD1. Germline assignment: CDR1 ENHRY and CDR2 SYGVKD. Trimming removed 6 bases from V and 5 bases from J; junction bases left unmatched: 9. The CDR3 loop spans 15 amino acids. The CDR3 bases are TGTGCCATCAGCAGTGCCGGGACAGGGGAAACTGAAGCTTTCTTT. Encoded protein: CAISSAGTGETEAFF.

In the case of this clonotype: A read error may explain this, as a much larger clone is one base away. The CDR3 region has the DNA TGTGCCAGCAGTCGGACGACAGGGCCGAACACTGAAGCTTTCTTT. Translated: CASSRTTGPNTEAFF. The chain has TRBV6-6 and TRBJ1-1, with 7 bases lining up with TRBD1. Germline assignment: CDR1 MNHNY and CDR2 SVGAGI (reference sequence). This CDR3 contains 15 residues. V was pared by 5 bases and J by 1 base, with 7 bases of the junction left unmatched.

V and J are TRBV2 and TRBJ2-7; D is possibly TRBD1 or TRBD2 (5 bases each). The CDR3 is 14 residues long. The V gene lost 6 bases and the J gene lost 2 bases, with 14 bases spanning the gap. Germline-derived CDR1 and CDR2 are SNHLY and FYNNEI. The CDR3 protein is CASRGTGTTYEQYF. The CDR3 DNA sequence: TGTGCCAGCAGAGGGACCGGGACCACCTACGAGCAGTACTTC.

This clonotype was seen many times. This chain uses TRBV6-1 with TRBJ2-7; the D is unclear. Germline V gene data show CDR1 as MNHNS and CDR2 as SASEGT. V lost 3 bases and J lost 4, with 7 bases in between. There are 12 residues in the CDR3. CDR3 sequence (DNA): TGTGCCAGCAGTGAGAACAATTACGAGCAGTACTTC. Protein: CASSENNYEQYF.

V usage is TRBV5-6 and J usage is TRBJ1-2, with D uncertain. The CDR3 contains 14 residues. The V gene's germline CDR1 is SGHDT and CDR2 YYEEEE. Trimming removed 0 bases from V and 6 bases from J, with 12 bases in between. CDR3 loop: CASSLVRGLNGYTF. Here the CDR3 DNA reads TGTGCCAGCAGCTTGGTGAGAGGGCTGAATGGCTACACCTTC.

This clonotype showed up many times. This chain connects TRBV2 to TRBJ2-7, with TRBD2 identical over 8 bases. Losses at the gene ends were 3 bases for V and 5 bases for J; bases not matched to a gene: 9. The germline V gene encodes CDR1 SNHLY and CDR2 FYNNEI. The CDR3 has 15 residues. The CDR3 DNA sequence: TGTGCCAGCAGTGAGCCCCCGGGACTAGAGGACGAGCAGTACTTC. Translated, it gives CASSEPPGLEDEQYF.

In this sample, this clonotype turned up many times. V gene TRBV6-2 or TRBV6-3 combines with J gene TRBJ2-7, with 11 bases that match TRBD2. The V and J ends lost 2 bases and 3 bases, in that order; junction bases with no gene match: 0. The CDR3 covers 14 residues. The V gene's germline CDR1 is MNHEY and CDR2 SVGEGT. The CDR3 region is CASSYGTSGYEQYF. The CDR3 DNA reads TGTGCCAGCAGTTACGGGACTAGCGGCTACGAGCAGTACTTC.

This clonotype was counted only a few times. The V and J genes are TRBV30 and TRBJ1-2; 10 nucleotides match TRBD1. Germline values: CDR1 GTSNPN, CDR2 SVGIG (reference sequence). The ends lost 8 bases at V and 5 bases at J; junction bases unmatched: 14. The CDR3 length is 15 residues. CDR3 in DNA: TGTGCCGCTGAGACAGGGGGCGGGTTCGGATATGGCTACACCTTC. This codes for CAAETGGGFGYGYTF.

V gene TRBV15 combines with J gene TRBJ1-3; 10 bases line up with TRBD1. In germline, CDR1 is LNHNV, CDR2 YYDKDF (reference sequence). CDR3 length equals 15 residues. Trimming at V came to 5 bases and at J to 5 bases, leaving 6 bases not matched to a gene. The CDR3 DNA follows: TGTGCCACCAGCGCTCGGGACAGGGGTAGAAACACCATATATTTT. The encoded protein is CATSARDRGRNTIYF.

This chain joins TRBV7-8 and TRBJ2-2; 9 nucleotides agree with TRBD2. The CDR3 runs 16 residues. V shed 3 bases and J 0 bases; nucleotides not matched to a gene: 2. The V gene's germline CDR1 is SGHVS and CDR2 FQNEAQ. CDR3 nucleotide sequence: TGTGCCAGCAGCTTGGCTAGCGGGACGAACACCGGGGAGCTGTTTTTT. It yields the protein CASSLASGTNTGELFF.

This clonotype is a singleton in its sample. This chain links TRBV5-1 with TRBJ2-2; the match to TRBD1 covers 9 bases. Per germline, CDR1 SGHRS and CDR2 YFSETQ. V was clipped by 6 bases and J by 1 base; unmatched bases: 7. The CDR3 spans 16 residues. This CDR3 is CASNWDRAWNTGELFF. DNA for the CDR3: TGCGCCAGCAACTGGGACAGGGCGTGGAACACCGGGGAGCTGTTTTTT. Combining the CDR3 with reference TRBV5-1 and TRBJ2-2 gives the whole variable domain KAGVTQTPRYLIKTRGQQVTLSCSPISGHRSVSWYQQTPGQGLQFLFEYFSETQRNKGNFPGRFSGRQFSNSRSEMNVSTLELGDSALYLCASNWDRAWNTGELFFGEGSRLTVL.

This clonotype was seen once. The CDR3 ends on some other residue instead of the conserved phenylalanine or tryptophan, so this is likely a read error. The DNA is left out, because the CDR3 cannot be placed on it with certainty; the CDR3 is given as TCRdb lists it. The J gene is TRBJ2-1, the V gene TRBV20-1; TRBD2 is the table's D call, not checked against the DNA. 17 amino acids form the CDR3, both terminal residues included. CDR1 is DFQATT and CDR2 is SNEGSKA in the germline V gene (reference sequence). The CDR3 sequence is CSAPRAGGYPNTGELFL.

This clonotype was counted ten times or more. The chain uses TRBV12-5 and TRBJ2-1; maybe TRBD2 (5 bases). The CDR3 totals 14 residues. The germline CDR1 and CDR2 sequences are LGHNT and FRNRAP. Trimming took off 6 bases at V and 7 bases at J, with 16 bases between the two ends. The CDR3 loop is CASGRESGINEQFF. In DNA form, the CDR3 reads TGTGCTAGTGGGAGGGAAAGTGGTATTAATGAGCAGTTCTTC.

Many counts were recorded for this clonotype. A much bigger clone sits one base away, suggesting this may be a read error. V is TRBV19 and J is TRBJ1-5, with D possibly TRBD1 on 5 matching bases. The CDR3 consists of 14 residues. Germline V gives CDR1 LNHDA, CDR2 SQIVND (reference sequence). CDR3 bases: TGTGCCAGTGGTATAAGGGGTAGCAATCAGCCCCAGCATTTT. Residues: CASGIRGSNQPQHF.

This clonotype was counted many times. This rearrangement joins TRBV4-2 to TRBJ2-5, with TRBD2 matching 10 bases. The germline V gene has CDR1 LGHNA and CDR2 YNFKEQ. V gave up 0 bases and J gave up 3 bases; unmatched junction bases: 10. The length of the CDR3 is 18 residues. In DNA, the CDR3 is TGTGCCAGCAGCCAAGACCGAGGACTAGCGGACGCGAAAGAGACCCAGTACTTC. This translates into CASSQDRGLADAKETQYF.

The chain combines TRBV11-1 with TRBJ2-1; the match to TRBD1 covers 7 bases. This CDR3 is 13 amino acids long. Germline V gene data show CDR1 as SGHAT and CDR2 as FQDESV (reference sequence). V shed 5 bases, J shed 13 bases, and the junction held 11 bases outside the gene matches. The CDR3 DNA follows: TGTGCCAGCAGCCAGGGACAGCCACTTGAACAGTTCTTC. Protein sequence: CASSQGQPLEQFF.

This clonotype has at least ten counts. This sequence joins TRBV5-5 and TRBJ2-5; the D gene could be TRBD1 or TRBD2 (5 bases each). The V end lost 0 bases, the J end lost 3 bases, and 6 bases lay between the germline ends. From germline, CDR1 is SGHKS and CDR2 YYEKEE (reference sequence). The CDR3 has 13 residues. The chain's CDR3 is CASSLGGKETQYF. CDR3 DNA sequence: TGTGCCAGCAGCTTGGGGGGGAAAGAGACCCAGTACTTC.

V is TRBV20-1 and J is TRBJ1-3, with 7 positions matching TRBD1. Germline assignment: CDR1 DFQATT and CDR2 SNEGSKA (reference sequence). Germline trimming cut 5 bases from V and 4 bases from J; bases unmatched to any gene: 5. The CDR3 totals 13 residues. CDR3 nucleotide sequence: TGCAGTGCTTCCCGGGACAGAGGAAACACCATATATTTT. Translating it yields CSASRDRGNTIYF.

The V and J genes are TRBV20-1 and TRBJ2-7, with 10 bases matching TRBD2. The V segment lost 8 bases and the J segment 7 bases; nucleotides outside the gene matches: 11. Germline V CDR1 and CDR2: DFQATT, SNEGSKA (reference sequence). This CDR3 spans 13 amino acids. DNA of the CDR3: TGCAGTACCAGCCCGGGACTAGCGTTTGAGCAGTACTTC. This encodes CSTSPGLAFEQYF.

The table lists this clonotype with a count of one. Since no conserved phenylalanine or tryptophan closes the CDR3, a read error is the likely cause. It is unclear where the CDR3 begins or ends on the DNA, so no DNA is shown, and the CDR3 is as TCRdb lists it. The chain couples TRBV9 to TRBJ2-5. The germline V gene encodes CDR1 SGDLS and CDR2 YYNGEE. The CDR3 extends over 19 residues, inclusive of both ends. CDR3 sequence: CASSRDQIKLFFGSGTQYV.

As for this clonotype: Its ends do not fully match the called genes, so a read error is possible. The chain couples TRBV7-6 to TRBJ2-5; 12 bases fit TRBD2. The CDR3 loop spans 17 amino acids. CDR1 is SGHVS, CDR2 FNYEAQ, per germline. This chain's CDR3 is CASSERTSGAFEETQYF. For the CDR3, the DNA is TGCGCCAGCAGCGAACGGACTAGCGGGGCCTTTGAGGAGACCCAGTACTTC.

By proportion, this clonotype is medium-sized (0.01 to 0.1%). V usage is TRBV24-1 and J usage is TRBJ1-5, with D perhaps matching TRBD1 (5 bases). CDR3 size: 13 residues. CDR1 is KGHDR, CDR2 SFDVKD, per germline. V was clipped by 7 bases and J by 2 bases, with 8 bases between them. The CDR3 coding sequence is TGTGCCACCAGCCCGGGGGGCAATCAGCCCCAGCATTTT. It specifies CATSPGGNQPQHF.

DNA for the CDR3: TGCGCCAGCAGCCCACAGGGGGCTGGTTCGGATACGCAGTATTTT. It yields the protein CASSPQGAGSDTQYF. The chain uses TRBV5-1 and TRBJ2-3; 9 bases align to TRBD1. V was pared by 4 bases and J by 6 bases, with 9 bases of the junction left unmatched. The germline gives CDR1 SGHRS, CDR2 YFSETQ. The CDR3 covers 15 residues.

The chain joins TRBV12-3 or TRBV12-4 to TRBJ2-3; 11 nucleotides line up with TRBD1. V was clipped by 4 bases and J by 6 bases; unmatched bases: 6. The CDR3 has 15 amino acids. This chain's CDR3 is CASSWTGGTVDTQYF. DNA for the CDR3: TGTGCCAGCAGTTGGACAGGGGGCACGGTCGATACGCAGTATTTT.

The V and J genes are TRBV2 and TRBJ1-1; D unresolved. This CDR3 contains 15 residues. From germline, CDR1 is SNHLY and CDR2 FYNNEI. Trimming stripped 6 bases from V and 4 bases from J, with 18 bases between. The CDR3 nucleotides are TGTGCCAGCAGACGACTAGCGGAAGGGTTCACTGAAGCTTTCTTT. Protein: CASRRLAEGFTEAFF.

The CDR3 is CASSLGQGSSEQFF. The CDR3 DNA follows: TGTGCCAGCAGCCTGGGACAGGGTTCATCTGAGCAGTTCTTC. This chain connects TRBV7-2 to TRBJ2-1, with 9 bases aligning to TRBD1. The CDR3 sequence is 14 residues long. Trimming cost V 5 bases and J 9 bases; bases outside gene matches: 8. The germline CDR1 and CDR2 sequences are SGHTA and FQGNSA.

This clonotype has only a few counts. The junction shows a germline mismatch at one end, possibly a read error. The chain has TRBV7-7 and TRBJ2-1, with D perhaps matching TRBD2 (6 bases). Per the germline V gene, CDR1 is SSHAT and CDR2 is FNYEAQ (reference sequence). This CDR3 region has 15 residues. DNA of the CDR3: TGTGCTAGCAGCTTAGCGGCGGGTGACTACAATGAGCAGTTCTTC. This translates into CASSLAAGDYNEQFF.

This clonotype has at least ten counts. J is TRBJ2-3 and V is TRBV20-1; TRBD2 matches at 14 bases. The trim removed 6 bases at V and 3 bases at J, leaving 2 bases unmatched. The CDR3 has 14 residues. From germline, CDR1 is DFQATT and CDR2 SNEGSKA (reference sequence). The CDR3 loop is CSAGTSGSTDTQYF. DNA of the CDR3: TGCAGTGCCGGGACTAGCGGGAGTACAGATACGCAGTATTTT.

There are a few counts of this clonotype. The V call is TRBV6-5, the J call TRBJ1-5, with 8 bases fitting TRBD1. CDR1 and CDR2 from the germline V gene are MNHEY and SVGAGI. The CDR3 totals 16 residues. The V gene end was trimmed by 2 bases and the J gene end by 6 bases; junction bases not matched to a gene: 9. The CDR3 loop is CASSYRGQGGGQPQHF. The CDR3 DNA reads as TGTGCCAGCAGTTACCGCGGACAGGGAGGAGGTCAGCCCCAGCATTTT.

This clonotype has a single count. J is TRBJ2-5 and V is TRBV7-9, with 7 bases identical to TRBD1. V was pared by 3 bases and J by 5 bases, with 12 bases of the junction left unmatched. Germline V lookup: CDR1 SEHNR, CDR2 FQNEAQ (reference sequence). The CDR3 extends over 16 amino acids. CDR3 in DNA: TGTGCCAGCAGCTTTACAGGGGAACTCTTAGGGGAGACCCAGTACTTC. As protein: CASSFTGELLGETQYF.